The TCR beta chain under discussion was sequenced for a study of blood T cells in healthy people across ages. Primed by a sample-barcoded 5' primer and a J-beta primer mix, a second PCR proceeded for roughly 7 to 12 cycles. Each CDR3 protein is one row after TCRdb ran MiXCR on the 5' RACE reads. The sample lists about 780,000 distinct CDR3 sequences, about 47% occurring once. Points from the study as a whole: There was a strong correlation between TCR beta diversity and naive T cell percentage. Among long-lived donors, naive CD4+ cells were more numerous and diversity higher than in aged donors.

This clonotype was observed a few times. The antigen is not known. Sequenced sample: blood. This clonotype was obtained from a man of 80 years or more in good health.

The CDR3 is CASSLEVSEQYF. CDR3 DNA: TGCGCCAGCAGCTTAGAGGTATCCGAGCAGTACTTC. V usage is TRBV5-1 and J usage is TRBJ2-5; no clear D. Matching the DNA end better, TRBJ2-7 makes the J call doubtful. CDR3 length equals 12 residues. Per the germline V gene, CDR1 is SGHRS and CDR2 is YFSETQ.